This T cell receptor beta chain was identified during a study of vaccination and CD4 T cells after COVID-19. As to this clonotype: The antigen remains unidentified.

Cultured CD4+ T-cell DNA underwent Oncomine TCR Beta short-read sequencing. Once CD4+ T cells had been cultured, genomic DNA was extracted from them. TCRdb ran MiXCR on the PCR reads and lists one entry per CDR3 protein. The data show 15,000 or so distinct CDR3 sequences, 50% to 55% seen once. The treatment denotes: roughly 10-day PBMC culture with coronavirus spike peptide pools or control peptides (ViraFEST assay). The V gene lost 6 bases and the J gene lost 5 bases, with 14 bases spanning the gap. The length of the CDR3 is 15 residues. Germline V lookup: CDR1 MNHEY, CDR2 SVGEGT. The receptor's source is a human donor who had recovered from COVID-19. This chain uses TRBV6-2 or TRBV6-3 with TRBJ1-6; D may be TRBD1 (5 bases). Source material: CD4+ T cells from blood, cultured in vitro. For the CDR3, the DNA is TGTGCCAGCAGCTTGAACCAGGGAAATAATTCACCCCTCCACTTT. This codes for CASSLNQGNNSPLHF.